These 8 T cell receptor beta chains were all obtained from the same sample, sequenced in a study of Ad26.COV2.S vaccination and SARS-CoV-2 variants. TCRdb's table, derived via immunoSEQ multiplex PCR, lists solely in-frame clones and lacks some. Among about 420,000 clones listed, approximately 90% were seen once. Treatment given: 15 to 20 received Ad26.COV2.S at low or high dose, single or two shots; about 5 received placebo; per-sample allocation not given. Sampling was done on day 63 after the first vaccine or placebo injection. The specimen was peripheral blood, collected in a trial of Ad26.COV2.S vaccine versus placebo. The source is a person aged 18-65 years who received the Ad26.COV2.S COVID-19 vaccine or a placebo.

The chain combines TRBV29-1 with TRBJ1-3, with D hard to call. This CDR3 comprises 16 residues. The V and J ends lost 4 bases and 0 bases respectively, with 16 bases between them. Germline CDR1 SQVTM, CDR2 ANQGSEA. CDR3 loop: CSVVGSYPDSGNTIYF. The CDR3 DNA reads TGCAGCGTTGTGGGGTCCTATCCCGACTCTGGAAACACCATATATTTT.

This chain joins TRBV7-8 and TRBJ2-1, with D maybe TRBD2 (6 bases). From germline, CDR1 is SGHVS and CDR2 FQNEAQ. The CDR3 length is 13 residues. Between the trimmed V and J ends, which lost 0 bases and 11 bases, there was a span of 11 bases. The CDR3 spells CASSLAFLAKQFF. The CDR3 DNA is TGTGCCAGCAGCTTAGCGTTCCTAGCGAAGCAGTTCTTC.

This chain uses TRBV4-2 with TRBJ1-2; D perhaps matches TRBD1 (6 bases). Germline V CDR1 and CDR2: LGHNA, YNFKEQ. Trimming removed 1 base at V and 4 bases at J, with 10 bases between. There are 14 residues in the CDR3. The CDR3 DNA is TGTGCCAGCAGCCAAGTAGGACAGCTCTATGGCTACACCTTC. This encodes CASSQVGQLYGYTF.

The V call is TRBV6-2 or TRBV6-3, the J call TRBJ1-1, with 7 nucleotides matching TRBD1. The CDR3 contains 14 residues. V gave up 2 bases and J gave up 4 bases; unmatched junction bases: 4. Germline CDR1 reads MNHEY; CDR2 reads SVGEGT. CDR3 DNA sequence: TGTGCCAGCAGTTACCGATCAGGGGGCACTGAAGCTTTCTTT. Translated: CASSYRSGGTEAFF.

CDR3 residues: CASRPTHLSSYEQYF. The CDR3, as DNA: TGTGCCAGCAGGCCTACACATCTGAGCTCCTACGAGCAGTACTTC. This chain uses TRBV6-2 or TRBV6-3 with TRBJ2-7, with D uncertain. Trimming removed 6 bases from V and 0 bases from J, with 15 bases in between. Looked up from germline, CDR1 is MNHEY and CDR2 is SVGEGT. This CDR3 is built from 15 residues.

This chain's CDR3 is CASSLALAAPYEQYF. The CDR3 region has the DNA TGCGCCAGCAGCTTGGCCCTCGCGGCCCCCTACGAGCAGTACTTC. This chain links TRBV5-1 with TRBJ2-7; D not certain. Trimming removed 0 bases from V and 2 bases from J, with 12 bases in between. This CDR3 has 15 amino acids. Germline V gene data show CDR1 as SGHRS and CDR2 as YFSETQ.

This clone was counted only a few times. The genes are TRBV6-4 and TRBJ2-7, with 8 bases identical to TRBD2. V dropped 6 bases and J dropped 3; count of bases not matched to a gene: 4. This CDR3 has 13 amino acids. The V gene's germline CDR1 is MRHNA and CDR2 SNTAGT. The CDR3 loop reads CASSRAGGYEQYF. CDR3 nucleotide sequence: TGTGCCAGCAGCAGGGCGGGGGGCTACGAGCAGTACTTC.

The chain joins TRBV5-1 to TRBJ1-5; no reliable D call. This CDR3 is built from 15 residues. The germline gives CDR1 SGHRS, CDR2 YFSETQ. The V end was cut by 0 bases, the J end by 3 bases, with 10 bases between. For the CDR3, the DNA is TGCGCCAGCAGCTTGGTTCCGGGAAACAATCAGCCCCAGCATTTT. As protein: CASSLVPGNNQPQHF.